These 19 T cell receptor beta chains came from one sample sequenced in a study of blood T cell repertoires in COVID-19. TCRdb's table, derived via immunoSEQ multiplex PCR, lists solely in-frame clones and lacks some. The sample yields about 48,000 clones, about three quarters seen once. Sample: peripheral blood. These TCRs come from a human donor with active or convalescent COVID-19. The donor label of this sample is uncertain.

This rearrangement joins TRBV28 to TRBJ1-2; no firm D call. CDR3 length: 13 amino acids. The V end was cut by 8 bases, the J end by 8 bases, with 18 bases between. Germline V gene data show CDR1 as MDHEN and CDR2 as SYDVKM. As DNA, the CDR3 is TGTGCCAGCCTAATCTCCGGGAGAGGAGGCTACACCTTC. Translation: CASLISGRGGYTF.

This sequence joins TRBV20-1 and TRBJ1-2; TRBD1 is a possible D gene (6 bases). From germline, CDR1 is DFQATT and CDR2 SNEGSKA (reference sequence). Trimming pared 6 bases from V and 6 bases from J, leaving 11 bases between. The CDR3 consists of 11 residues. The CDR3 nucleotides read TGCAGTGCATTAACAGGGAATGGCTACACCTTC. It specifies CSALTGNGYTF.

This chain uses TRBV5-1 with TRBJ2-1; 8 bases align to TRBD2. V lost 4 bases to trimming and J lost 2 bases; unmatched junction nucleotides: 11. The CDR3 runs 17 residues. In germline, CDR1 is SGHRS, CDR2 YFSETQ. The CDR3 DNA follows: TGCGCCAGCAGCACCTCACTGACTAGCGCGGCCTACAATGAGCAGTTCTTC. This codes for CASSTSLTSAAYNEQFF.

This clone appeared a few times. The V and J genes are TRBV27 and TRBJ2-5, with 8 bases lining up with TRBD2. Germline V CDR1 and CDR2: MNHEY, SMNVEV (reference sequence). CDR3 length equals 14 residues. V gave up 2 bases and J gave up 1 base; unmatched junction bases: 0. The CDR3 reads CASSLRGGQETQYF. In DNA, the CDR3 is TGTGCCAGCAGTTTACGGGGGGGCCAAGAGACCCAGTACTTC.

The rearrangement uses TRBV20-1 and TRBJ1-5, with D possibly matching TRBD1 (5 bases). Germline lookup yields CDR1 DFQATT and CDR2 SNEGSKA (reference sequence). The CDR3 is 15 amino acids. V lost 3 bases and J 3 bases, leaving 15 bases between the germline ends. The DNA for the CDR3 is TGCAGTGCTAGTCCCCCCGGGGACTTCAATCAGCCCCAGCATTTT. It is translated as CSASPPGDFNQPQHF.

This clone has more than one count but fewer than ten. The chain is built from TRBV6-5 and TRBJ1-1; 7 bases agree with TRBD1. Per the germline V gene, CDR1 is MNHEY and CDR2 is SVGAGI. The CDR3 has 13 amino acids. The CDR3 DNA reads as TGTGCAAACAGGGGACTGCCGAACACTGAAGCTTTCTTT. Translation gives CANRGLPNTEAFF.

The rearrangement links TRBV5-1 to TRBJ2-7; D may be TRBD1 (6 bases). The CDR3 is 15 amino acids. V was pared by 2 bases and J by 0 bases, with 12 bases between. CDR1 and CDR2 from the germline V gene are SGHRS and YFSETQ. Written as DNA, the CDR3 is TGCGCCAGCAGCTTTAAGGACAGACCCTCCTACGAGCAGTACTTC. Translation gives CASSFKDRPSYEQYF.

The genes are TRBV7-9 and TRBJ2-7; 10 bases agree with TRBD1. With 4 bases clipped from V and 8 bases from J, the junction kept 8 bases outside the gene matches. Germline CDR1 is SEHNR and CDR2 is FQNEAQ (reference sequence). The CDR3 is 14 residues long. Here the CDR3 DNA reads TGTGCCAGCAGCTCGACAGGGGGCGCGGCTCAGCAGTACTTC. It translates to CASSSTGGAAQQYF.

The J gene is TRBJ2-1, the V gene TRBV7-6, with D perhaps matching TRBD2 (5 bases). Germline CDR1 SGHVS, CDR2 FNYEAQ. The ends were cut back, 4 bases at V and 8 bases at J, with 18 bases in the middle. CDR3 length equals 15 residues. DNA for the CDR3: TGTGCCAGCAGCTCTTGGACTTCCCCCCGAGATGAGCAGTTCTTC. This gives the protein CASSSWTSPRDEQFF.

The rearrangement joins TRBV6-5 to TRBJ1-4; 8 bases map to TRBD1. This CDR3 is built from 13 residues. Trimming took 6 bases from V and 5 from J; bases not matched to a gene: 2. CDR1 is MNHEY, CDR2 SVGAGI, per germline. As DNA, the CDR3 is TGTGCCAGCAGCCGGGACAGGAATGAAAAACTGTTTTTT. Translating gives CASSRDRNEKLFF.

The rearrangement links TRBV3-1 (or the pseudogene TRBV3-2) to TRBJ2-1; 7 positions agree with TRBD1. The CDR3 runs 17 residues. CDR1 is LGHDT and CDR2 is YNNKEL in the germline V gene (reference sequence). Germline trimming cut 4 bases from V and 0 bases from J; bases unmatched to any gene: 9. In DNA form, the CDR3 reads TGTGCCAGCAGCCCCCGGACAGGTGGGACCTCCTACAATGAGCAGTTCTTC. This gives the protein CASSPRTGGTSYNEQFF.

V usage is TRBV28 and J usage is TRBJ2-3, with D possibly being TRBD2 (6 bases). The germline V and J ends were trimmed by 0 bases and 1 base, with 14 bases remaining between them. The CDR3 sequence is 17 residues long. Germline CDR1 is MDHEN and CDR2 is SYDVKM. The CDR3 DNA follows: TGTGCCAGCAGTTTATGGGGCGTGGGGGAGGGCACAGATACGCAGTATTTT. Amino acids: CASSLWGVGEGTDTQYF.

This chain links TRBV19 with TRBJ1-4; unclear D gene. Trimming shortened V by 5 bases and J by 8 bases, and 15 bases separated the two germline ends. The V gene's germline CDR1 is LNHDA and CDR2 SQIVND (reference sequence). The CDR3 is 14 amino acids. CDR3 protein: CASSVRPDGEKLFF. For the CDR3, the DNA is TGTGCCAGTAGTGTTCGCCCCGACGGGGAAAAACTGTTTTTT.

The chain combines TRBV7-8 with TRBJ2-7; D ambiguous. V lost 7 bases and J lost 3, with 13 bases in between. The CDR3 loop spans 13 amino acids. Germline V gene data show CDR1 as SGHVS and CDR2 as FQNEAQ. The chain's CDR3 is CASTAPANYEQYF. As DNA, the CDR3 is TGTGCCAGCACAGCGCCCGCAAACTACGAGCAGTACTTC. The full variable domain, completed using reference TRBV7-8 and TRBJ2-7, is GAGVSQSPRYKVAKRGQDVALRCDPISGHVSLFWYQQALGQGPEFLTYFQNEAQLDKSGLPSDRFFAERPEGSVSTLKIQRTQQEDSAVYLCASTAPANYEQYFGPGTRLTVT.

There are a few counts of this clone. V usage is TRBV27 and J usage is TRBJ1-1; TRBD1 aligns across 8 bases. This CDR3 is 15 amino acids long. Germline-derived CDR1 and CDR2 are MNHEY and SMNVEV (reference sequence). After removal of 1 base from V and 2 bases from J, the junction contained 3 bases not matched to a gene. The CDR3 DNA reads as TGTGCCAGCAGTTTATTCGCAGGGGGCAACACTGAAGCTTTCTTT. Protein product: CASSLFAGGNTEAFF.

This clone was recorded once. The gene calls are TRBV18 and TRBJ2-1; 10 positions match TRBD2. The germline V gene has CDR1 KGHSH and CDR2 LQKENI. This CDR3 contains 15 residues. Germline trimming cut 4 bases from V and 9 bases from J; bases unmatched to any gene: 9. The CDR3 is CASSRSGRAEGEQFF. CDR3 in DNA: TGTGCCAGCTCACGGAGCGGGAGGGCTGAAGGTGAGCAGTTCTTC.

The chain couples TRBV28 to TRBJ2-7, with 11 bases fitting TRBD2. V trimming: 3 bases; J trimming: 2 bases; junction bases outside the gene matches: 12. Germline assignment: CDR1 MDHEN and CDR2 SYDVKM. The CDR3 covers 18 residues. CDR3 coding DNA: TGTGCCAGCAGTTTTCTTGGGCTAGCGGGAGGCCCCACCTACGAGCAGTACTTC. The encoded protein is CASSFLGLAGGPTYEQYF.

The V call is TRBV28, the J call TRBJ2-1, with D possibly matching TRBD1 (7 bases). This CDR3 region has 15 residues. Germline CDR1 is MDHEN and CDR2 is SYDVKM. Trimming left V 2 bases short and J 6 bases short, with 14 bases between. CDR3 nucleotides: TGTGCCAGCAGTTTAGGAGGGCAGGGGGGCAATGAGCAGTTCTTC. Protein: CASSLGGQGGNEQFF.

The J gene is TRBJ2-7, the V gene TRBV19; possible D gene TRBD1, 6 bases. The CDR3 covers 15 residues. V lost 4 bases and J lost 3, with 16 bases in between. Germline assignment: CDR1 LNHDA and CDR2 SQIVND (reference sequence). The CDR3 region has the DNA TGTGCCAGTAGTACCAGGGGTATTTACCTCTACGAGCAGTACTTC. Translated: CASSTRGIYLYEQYF.